This passage covers 13 T cell receptor beta chains from one sample sequenced in a study of blood T cell repertoires in COVID-19. TCRdb's copy holds only in-frame clones and misses some; the assay was immunoSEQ multiplex PCR. Of roughly 10,000 clones listed, nearly 90% are singletons. Sequencing was carried out using peripheral blood. The receptor source for this set is a man aged 25-45 years with active or convalescent COVID-19.

V and J are TRBV12-5 and TRBJ2-5, with 7 bases identical to TRBD1. Germline lookup yields CDR1 LGHNT and CDR2 FRNRAP. CDR3 length: 16 amino acids. V was pared by 4 bases and J by 2 bases, with 10 bases of the junction left unmatched. The chain's CDR3 is CASGSDDRDGQETQYF. The DNA of the CDR3 is TGTGCTAGTGGTTCCGACGACAGGGATGGGCAAGAGACCCAGTACTTC.

The chain combines TRBV6-5 with TRBJ1-2; 8 bases are shared with TRBD1. Germline V gene data show CDR1 as MNHEY and CDR2 as SVGAGI. This CDR3 has 14 residues. V gave up 5 bases and J gave up 4 bases; unmatched junction bases: 6. CDR3: CASSPTGESYGYTF. The CDR3 bases are TGTGCCAGCAGTCCGACAGGGGAATCCTATGGCTACACCTTC.

This clone occurred once. The rearrangement joins TRBV7-6 to TRBJ2-2, with D possibly being TRBD1 (7 bases). Trimming cost V 4 bases and J 0 bases, with 12 bases left between them. Germline lookup yields CDR1 SGHVS and CDR2 FNYEAQ. This CDR3 is built from 16 residues. CDR3 nucleotides: TGTGCCAGCAGCTCGGAGGGACAGTCGAACACCGGGGAGCTGTTTTTT. This translates into CASSSEGQSNTGELFF.

This clone was counted once. CDR3 loop: CASSPLGGGLDTGELFF. The CDR3 DNA follows: TGTGCCAGCTCACCACTGGGCGGGGGACTCGACACCGGGGAGCTGTTTTTT. The chain uses TRBV18 and TRBJ2-2, with 7 bases lining up with TRBD2. CDR1 is KGHSH and CDR2 is LQKENI in the germline V gene. After removal of 1 base from V and 3 bases from J, the junction contained 8 bases not matched to a gene. The CDR3 sequence is 17 residues long. Drawing the rest from reference TRBV18 and TRBJ2-2, the complete variable domain is NAGVMQNPRHLVRRRGQEARLRCSPMKGHSHVYWYRQLPEEGLKFMVYLQKENIIDESGMPKERFSAEFPKEGPSILRIQQVVRGDSAAYFCASSPLGGGLDTGELFFGEGSRLTVL.

The V call is TRBV6-2 or TRBV6-3, the J call TRBJ1-6, with D tentatively TRBD1 (5 bases). Germline CDR1 reads MNHEY; CDR2 reads SVGEGT. The ends were cut back, 4 bases at V and 3 bases at J, with 10 bases in the middle. The CDR3 totals 15 residues. CDR3 DNA: TGTGCCAGCAGTTTCCAGGGAGGCTATAATTCACCCCTCCACTTT. Encoded protein: CASSFQGGYNSPLHF.

The gene calls are TRBV7-9 and TRBJ1-1, with D tentatively TRBD1 (5 bases). The V end lost 5 bases, the J end lost 0 bases, and 13 bases lay between the germline ends. Germline values: CDR1 SEHNR, CDR2 FQNEAQ (reference sequence). The CDR3 is 15 amino acids. CDR3 loop: CASSHPTELNTEAFF. For the CDR3, the DNA is TGTGCCAGCAGCCACCCGACAGAATTGAACACTGAAGCTTTCTTT.

The gene calls are TRBV2 and TRBJ2-7, with D possibly being TRBD2 (6 bases). Germline lookup yields CDR1 SNHLY and CDR2 FYNNEI. This CDR3 has 13 amino acids. The V gene lost 7 bases and the J gene lost 3 bases, with 13 bases spanning the gap. CDR3 sequence: CASTGGTFYEQYF. The CDR3 region has the DNA TGTGCCAGCACGGGCGGGACCTTCTACGAGCAGTACTTC.

The chain joins TRBV5-4 to TRBJ2-5; 8 nucleotides align to TRBD1. Germline V gene sequence: CDR1 SGHNT, CDR2 YYREEE (reference sequence). The CDR3 is 14 amino acids. V gave up 6 bases and J gave up 2 bases; unmatched junction bases: 6. This chain's CDR3 is CASTSGQVQETQYF. In DNA, the CDR3 is TGTGCCAGCACCTCGGGACAGGTACAAGAGACCCAGTACTTC.

CDR3 region: CASSHQQGLPGELFF. CDR3 DNA sequence: TGTGCCAGCAGCCACCAACAGGGTTTGCCCGGGGAGCTGTTTTTT. The rearrangement joins TRBV3-1 (or the pseudogene TRBV3-2) to TRBJ2-2; the D gene is possibly TRBD1 (6 bases). The V and J ends lost 3 bases and 6 bases respectively, with 14 bases between them. CDR1 is LGHDT, CDR2 YNNKEL, per germline (reference sequence). This CDR3 has 15 residues.

J is TRBJ1-2 and V is TRBV5-1, with TRBD1 as a possible D gene (6 bases). The CDR3 totals 16 residues. CDR1 and CDR2 from the germline V gene are SGHRS and YFSETQ. Between the trimmed V and J ends, which lost 0 bases and 6 bases, there was a span of 18 bases. The CDR3 loop is CASSLGVTGRNDGYTF. The CDR3 bases are TGCGCCAGCAGCTTGGGGGTCACAGGGAGAAACGATGGCTACACCTTC. The full variable domain, in which reference TRBV5-1 and TRBJ1-2 provide the parts outside the CDR3, is KAGVTQTPRYLIKTRGQQVTLSCSPISGHRSVSWYQQTPGQGLQFLFEYFSETQRNKGNFPGRFSGRQFSNSRSEMNVSTLELGDSALYLCASSLGVTGRNDGYTFGSGTRLTVV.

V and J are TRBV5-6 and TRBJ1-4, with D uncertain. CDR1 SGHDT and CDR2 YYEEEE come from the germline V gene. The CDR3 contains 18 residues. The V end was cut by 1 base, the J end by 0 bases, with 16 bases between. CDR3 nucleotide sequence: TGTGCCAGCAGCTTGTCTTCGGAGAACGTTGCAACTAATGAAAAACTGTTTTTT. Protein sequence: CASSLSSENVATNEKLFF.

The V and J genes are TRBV9 and TRBJ1-2, with D perhaps TRBD1 (5 bases). The V end lost 0 bases, the J end lost 0 bases, and 12 bases lay between the germline ends. CDR1 is SGDLS and CDR2 is YYNGEE in the germline V gene. The CDR3 runs to 16 residues. CDR3 amino acids: CASSVVDSHPNYGYTF. DNA of the CDR3: TGTGCCAGCAGCGTAGTCGACAGCCACCCTAACTATGGCTACACCTTC.

V usage is TRBV9 and J usage is TRBJ2-3, with D possibly TRBD2 on 5 matching bases. Trimming pared 4 bases from V and 0 bases from J, leaving 12 bases between. CDR1 is SGDLS, CDR2 YYNGEE, per germline. The CDR3 loop spans 15 amino acids. The CDR3 here is CASSLEAFSTDTQYF. CDR3 DNA sequence: TGTGCCAGCAGCTTGGAGGCGTTTAGCACAGATACGCAGTATTTT.